The 19 T cell receptor beta chains listed next were all sequenced from one sample in a study of long-term antiretroviral therapy in people with HIV (dated by TCRdb to the early 2020s). Sequencing of the TRB variable region was done with the immunoSEQ hsTCRB v3.0 assay at survey level resolution. TCRdb provides this immuneACCESS table in a form limited to in-frame rearrangements. Some clones are lacking; in checked studies, under half of them reflect an unresolved V gene, and why the rest are absent is not known. Within this sample are over 20,000 clones, with around 83% of them counted one time only. The top ten clonotypes cover around 20% of the sample. The sample here was unsorted PBMCs, taken 0.4 years after starting antiretroviral therapy. These receptors were obtained from a man aged 50 or older with HIV.

The CDR3 DNA is TGTGCCAGCAGCCCTTCAGGGGAATGGAACACTGAAGCTTTCTTT. Translation gives CASSPSGEWNTEAFF. V and J are TRBV5-4 and TRBJ1-1; D is possibly TRBD1 (6 bases). Between the trimmed V and J ends, which lost 4 bases and 1 base, there was a span of 14 bases. From germline, CDR1 is SGHNT and CDR2 YYREEE (reference sequence). The CDR3 loop spans 15 amino acids.

J is TRBJ2-7 and V is TRBV9, with 7 bases fitting TRBD2. Germline values: CDR1 SGDLS, CDR2 YYNGEE. The CDR3 contains 16 residues. With V trimmed by 2 bases and J by 5 bases, 13 bases remained unmatched. The CDR3 here is CASSVHGGLRKDEQYF. The CDR3 DNA is TGTGCCAGCAGCGTTCACGGGGGACTACGAAAAGACGAGCAGTACTTC.

This clone was seen a handful of times. The chain links TRBV13 to TRBJ2-1; no reliable D call. This CDR3 is 12 amino acids long. Germline V gene sequence: CDR1 PRHDT, CDR2 FYEKMQ (reference sequence). V shed 3 bases and J shed 0 bases, with 0 bases lying between them. CDR3 DNA: TGTGCCAGCAGCTTCTCCTACAATGAGCAGTTCTTC. Its translation: CASSFSYNEQFF.

The chain recombines TRBV29-1 with TRBJ1-1, with D possibly TRBD1 on 6 matching bases. Germline V lookup: CDR1 SQVTM, CDR2 ANQGSEA. V was cut by 8 bases and J by 4 bases, with 23 bases left in between. The CDR3 sequence is 15 residues long. CDR3 in DNA: TGCAGCACGATGGGGTTGTTAGGAGGGGGCACTGAAGCTTTCTTT. This sequence encodes CSTMGLLGGGTEAFF.

This clone came up a few times. V gene TRBV10-1 combines with J gene TRBJ2-2, with a possible D match to TRBD1 (6 bases). V dropped 9 bases and J dropped 1 base, with 12 bases sitting between them. The CDR3 has 14 residues. Germline V gene lookup returns CDR1 WNHNN and CDR2 SYGVQD (reference sequence). CDR3 in DNA: TGCGCCAGTAGGACAGCCCGGAACACCGGGGAGCTGTTTTTT. Protein: CASRTARNTGELFF.

This chain joins TRBV25-1 and TRBJ2-5; 13 bases align to TRBD2. V shed 6 bases and J 0 bases; nucleotides not matched to a gene: 4. This CDR3 is built from 16 residues. Germline CDR1 and CDR2: MGHDK and SYGVNS. The CDR3 DNA follows: TGTGCCAGCAGCCCCGGGACTAGCGGGGACCAAGAGACCCAGTACTTC. This gives the protein CASSPGTSGDQETQYF.

V and J are TRBV7-9 and TRBJ2-5, with D unclear. In germline, CDR1 is SEHNR, CDR2 FQNEAQ (reference sequence). The CDR3 is made up of 12 amino acids. V was pared by 5 bases and J by 5 bases, with 9 bases between. CDR3 region: CASSQKAETQYF. The CDR3 DNA reads as TGTGCCAGCAGCCAAAAAGCGGAGACCCAGTACTTC.

The CDR3 nucleotides are TGCGCCAGCAGCCAAGAGGGACAGGGACTGAATACGCAGTATTTT. This gives the protein CASSQEGQGLNTQYF. The chain carries TRBV4-1 and TRBJ2-3; 9 positions agree with TRBD1. Per germline, CDR1 MGHRA and CDR2 YSYEKL. CDR3 size: 15 residues. V lost 0 bases, J lost 7 bases, and 5 bases stayed unmatched.

The CDR3 loop is CASSMTGPYEQYF. CDR3 coding DNA: TGTGCCAGCAGCATGACAGGGCCCTACGAGCAGTACTTC. The gene calls are TRBV7-2 and TRBJ2-7; TRBD1 matches 7 bases. V shed 5 bases and J 2 bases; nucleotides not matched to a gene: 3. The germline V gene has CDR1 SGHTA and CDR2 FQGNSA. This CDR3 spans 13 amino acids.

The rearrangement joins TRBV7-9 to TRBJ2-2; D may be TRBD1 (6 bases). Germline assignment: CDR1 SEHNR and CDR2 FQNEAQ (reference sequence). Trimming took off 1 base at V and 6 bases at J, with 15 bases between the two ends. The CDR3 extends over 16 amino acids. The chain's CDR3 is CASSLGRQGKAGELFF. The CDR3 region has the DNA TGTGCCAGCAGCTTAGGGCGCCAGGGGAAGGCCGGGGAGCTGTTTTTT. Full variable domain (rest looked up from reference TRBV7-9 and TRBJ2-2): DTGVSQNPRHKITKRGQNVTFRCDPISEHNRLYWYRQTLGQGPEFLTYFQNEAQLEKSRLLSDRFSAERPKGSFSTLEIQRTEQGDSAMYLCASSLGRQGKAGELFFGEGSRLTVL.

The table lists this clone with a count of one. CDR3 nucleotide sequence: TGCGCCAGCAGCCAAGTCGGGGGTAGCGGGGGGGGGACCCAGTACTTC. Its protein product is CASSQVGGSGGGTQYF. The chain has TRBV4-1 and TRBJ2-5; the match to TRBD2 covers 11 bases. The CDR3 is made up of 16 amino acids. J was trimmed by 7 bases and V by 1 base; bases with no gene match: 8. Germline CDR1 is MGHRA and CDR2 is YSYEKL.

The gene calls are TRBV5-8 and TRBJ2-5; D may be TRBD1 or TRBD2 (5 bases each). Trimming shortened V by 4 bases and J by 4 bases, and 17 bases separated the two germline ends. The CDR3 is made up of 15 amino acids. CDR1 is SGHTS, CDR2 YDEGEE, per germline. The CDR3 DNA sequence: TGTGCCAGCAGCCCCGGGGCATCAAAGGGAGAGACCCAGTACTTC. Its protein product is CASSPGASKGETQYF. The variable domain in full, completed from reference TRBV5-8 and TRBJ2-5, reads EAGVTQSPTHLIKTRGQQATLRCSPISGHTSVYWYQQALGLGLQFLLWYDEGEERNRGNFPPRFSGRQFPNYSSELNVNALELEDSALYLCASSPGASKGETQYFGPGTRLLVL.

The V and J genes are TRBV7-2 and TRBJ2-5; 9 bases are a match to TRBD2. Trimming cost V 2 bases and J 4 bases; bases outside gene matches: 8. Germline V gives CDR1 SGHTA, CDR2 FQGNSA. CDR3 length equals 16 residues. CDR3 in amino acids: CASSLSSGGSGETQYF. For the CDR3, the DNA is TGTGCCAGCAGCTTAAGCAGCGGGGGGTCTGGAGAGACCCAGTACTTC. Supplemented by reference TRBV7-2 and TRBJ2-5, the full variable domain reads GAGVSQSPSNKVTEKGKDVELRCDPISGHTALYWYRQSLGQGLEFLIYFQGNSAPDKSGLPSDRFSAERTGGSVSTLTIQRTQQEDSAVYLCASSLSSGGSGETQYFGPGTRLLVL.

The chain uses TRBV7-2 and TRBJ2-3; 10 nucleotides agree with TRBD2. The CDR3 has 17 amino acids. After removal of 1 base from V and 7 bases from J, the junction contained 11 bases not matched to a gene. Germline assignment: CDR1 SGHTA and CDR2 FQGNSA. The CDR3, as DNA: TGTGCCAGCAGCTTAGGGCCCCGAGCGGGGGGGCAAAATACGCAGTATTTT. It codes for CASSLGPRAGGQNTQYF.

This chain links TRBV9 with TRBJ2-2, with TRBD1 as a possible D gene (5 bases). Trimming stripped 0 bases from V and 6 bases from J, with 12 bases between. From germline, CDR1 is SGDLS and CDR2 YYNGEE. CDR3 length: 15 residues. Here the CDR3 reads CASSVETGRAGELFF. In nucleotides, the CDR3 is TGTGCCAGCAGCGTAGAAACAGGACGGGCCGGGGAGCTGTTTTTT.

The chain carries TRBV5-4 and TRBJ2-7, with 12 positions matching TRBD1. The CDR3 is made up of 14 amino acids. V lost 10 bases to trimming and J lost 7 bases; unmatched junction nucleotides: 12. From germline, CDR1 is SGHNT and CDR2 YYREEE (reference sequence). The CDR3: CASSWGQGAEEQYF. The CDR3 coding sequence is TGTGCCTCCTCCTGGGGACAGGGGGCGGAAGAGCAGTACTTC.

The genes are TRBV7-8 and TRBJ2-1; TRBD1 might be the D (5 bases). V was trimmed by 5 bases and J by 7 bases, leaving 12 bases between them. Germline values: CDR1 SGHVS, CDR2 FQNEAQ. The CDR3 loop spans 13 amino acids. The CDR3 DNA follows: TGTGCCAGCAGCGCTTCAGGGCTAAATGAGCAGTTCTTC. Translation: CASSASGLNEQFF.

This rearrangement joins TRBV5-1 to TRBJ2-2, with D maybe TRBD1 (5 bases). CDR1 is SGHRS and CDR2 is YFSETQ in the germline V gene. The V end lost 4 bases, the J end lost 1 base, and 20 bases lay between the germline ends. This CDR3 is 18 amino acids long. The CDR3 sequence is CASSKGIMKGVNTGELFF. DNA for the CDR3: TGCGCCAGCAGCAAGGGGATTATGAAGGGCGTGAACACCGGGGAGCTGTTTTTT.

This chain connects TRBV7-8 to TRBJ1-6, with 9 bases matching TRBD1. After removal of 5 bases from V and 8 bases from J, the junction contained 7 bases not matched to a gene. CDR1 and CDR2 (germline): SGHVS, FQNEAQ. This CDR3 spans 15 amino acids. The CDR3 bases are TGTGCCAGCAGCACATGGACAGGGGTAGATTCACCCCTCCACTTT. It yields the protein CASSTWTGVDSPLHF.